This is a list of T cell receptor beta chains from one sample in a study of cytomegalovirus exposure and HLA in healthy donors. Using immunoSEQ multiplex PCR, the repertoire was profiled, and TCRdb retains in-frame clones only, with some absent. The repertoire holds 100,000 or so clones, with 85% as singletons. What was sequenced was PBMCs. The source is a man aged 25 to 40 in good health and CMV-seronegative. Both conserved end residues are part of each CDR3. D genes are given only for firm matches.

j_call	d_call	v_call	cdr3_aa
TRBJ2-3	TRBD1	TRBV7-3	CASSLTYRGTDTQYF
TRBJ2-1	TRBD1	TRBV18	CASSELGTGAVNEQFF
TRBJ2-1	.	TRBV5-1	CATNHRDIPNNEQFF
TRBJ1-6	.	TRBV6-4	CASSDSGDNSPLHF
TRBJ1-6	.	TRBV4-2	CASSQGGGGSYNSPLHF
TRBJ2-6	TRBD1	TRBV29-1	CSVGDSIFSGANVLTF
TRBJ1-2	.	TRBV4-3	CASSQEGQGGYGYTF
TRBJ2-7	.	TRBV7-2	CASSLAGKTYEQYF
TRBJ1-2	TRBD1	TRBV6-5	CASSYSGQGDGYTF
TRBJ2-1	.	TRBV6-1	CATPDSSYNEQFF
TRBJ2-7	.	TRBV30	CAWGLLGGSSYEQYF
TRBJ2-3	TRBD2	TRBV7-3	CASSPQFGGGSDTQYF
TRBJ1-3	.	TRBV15	CATSVNREGSGNTIYF
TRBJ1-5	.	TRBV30	CAWSRSGYSNQPQHF
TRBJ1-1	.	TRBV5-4	CASSSAQSFGTEAFF
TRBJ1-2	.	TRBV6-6	CASIQGYGYTF
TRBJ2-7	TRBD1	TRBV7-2	CASSLVGTGSYEQYF
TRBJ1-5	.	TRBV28	CASTLTLGGDQPQHF
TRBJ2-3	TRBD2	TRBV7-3	CASSGGLAGGDTQYF
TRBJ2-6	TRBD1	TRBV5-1	CASSPGTGGSGANVLTF
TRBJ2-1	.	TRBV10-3	CAISTSPYNEQFF
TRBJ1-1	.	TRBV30	CAWRPLRGTEAFF
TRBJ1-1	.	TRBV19	CASSISGKDTEAFF
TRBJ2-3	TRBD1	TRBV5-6	CASSWGQNTDTQYF
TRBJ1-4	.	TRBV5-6	CASSPGRGKLFF
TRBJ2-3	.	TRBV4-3	CASSQGAVDRQYF
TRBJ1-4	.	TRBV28	CASSLPSSLTNEKLFF
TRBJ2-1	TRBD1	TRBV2	CASRGQRDNEQFF
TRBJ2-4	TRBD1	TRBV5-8	CASSFRDRGFDIQYF
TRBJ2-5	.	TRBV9	CASSVDRGRGETQYF
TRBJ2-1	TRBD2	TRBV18	CASSGLASSSYNEQFF
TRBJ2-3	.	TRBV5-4	CASSLRSSGTDTQYF
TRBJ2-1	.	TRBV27	CASMESGIYNEQFF
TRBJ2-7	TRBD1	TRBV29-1	CSVDTGARDEQYF
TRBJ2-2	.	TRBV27	CASSFGGELFF
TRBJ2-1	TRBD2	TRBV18	CASSPPTSGIHNEQFF
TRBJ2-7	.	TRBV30	CAWTLLGTTYEQYF
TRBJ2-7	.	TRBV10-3	CAISDLAPPYEQYF
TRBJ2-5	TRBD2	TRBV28	CASSTGLAGGPGLETQYF
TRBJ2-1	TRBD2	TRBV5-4	CASSRPAGLAGNEQFF
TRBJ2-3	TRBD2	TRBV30	CAWTTMQGGLAGSTDTQYF
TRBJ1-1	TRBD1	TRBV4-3	CASSLGQGGTEAFF
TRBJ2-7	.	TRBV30	CAWSDATYEQYF
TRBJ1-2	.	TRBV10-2	CASSPGVYGYTF
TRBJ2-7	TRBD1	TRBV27	CASSATGTGSEQYF
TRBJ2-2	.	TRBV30	CARSDYNTGELFF
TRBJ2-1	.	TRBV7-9	CSSSLRESEQFF
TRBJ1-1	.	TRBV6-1	CASTEGHWATEAFF
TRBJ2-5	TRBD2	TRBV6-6	CASTSGGLETQYF
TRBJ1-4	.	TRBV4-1	CASSQKGGRNEKLFF
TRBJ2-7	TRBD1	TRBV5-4	CASSFYRGYEQYF